The 11 T cell receptor beta chains given below trace back to one sample, sequenced in a study of CD8+CD57+ T cells in acquired aplastic anemia. The study profiled TCR beta VDJ and CDR3 using genomic DNA as template. Each CDR3 protein gets one entry after TCRdb re-called the reads with MiXCR. The sample consists of about 220,000 distinct CDR3 sequences, about 37% of them appearing once. The sample was sorted CD4+, CD8+, or CD8+CD57+ T cells (not recorded which) from PBMCs. The receptor set was obtained from a human donor in good health, serving as a control.

This chain joins TRBV9 and TRBJ2-3; tentative D call: TRBD2 (6 bases). Trimming cost V 2 bases and J 3 bases, with 10 bases left between them. The CDR3 has 14 amino acids. Germline V gives CDR1 SGDLS, CDR2 YYNGEE. In DNA form, the CDR3 reads TGTGCCAGCAGCGTGGGGAGGTTGACAGATACGCAGTATTTT. It codes for CASSVGRLTDTQYF.

The chain uses TRBV30 and TRBJ1-5; maybe TRBD1 (6 bases). The germline V gene has CDR1 GTSNPN and CDR2 SVGIG (reference sequence). The CDR3 consists of 13 residues. V lost 2 bases and J 4 bases, leaving 9 bases between the germline ends. CDR3 residues: CAWSRQENQPQHF. The CDR3, as DNA: TGTGCCTGGAGTAGACAGGAAAATCAGCCCCAGCATTTT.

For this clonotype: A much larger clone differs from this one at a single base, so this may be a read error. The rearrangement joins TRBV20-1 to TRBJ1-1; unclear D gene. The CDR3 is 12 residues long. The germline gives CDR1 DFQATT, CDR2 SNEGSKA (reference sequence). In DNA form, the CDR3 reads TGCAGTGCTCAAACACAGAACATTGAAGCTTTCTTT. Amino acid sequence: CSAQTQNIEAFF.

V gene TRBV2 combines with J gene TRBJ2-7; TRBD1 matches at 8 bases. The CDR3 consists of 13 residues. Losses at the gene ends were 8 bases for V and 3 bases for J; bases not matched to a gene: 6. Germline loops: CDR1 SNHLY, CDR2 FYNNEI. CDR3 nucleotide sequence: TGTGCCAGCGGTGGACAGGGAGGCTACGAGCAGTACTTC. It specifies CASGGQGGYEQYF.

This clonotype was seen at least ten times. V and J are TRBV12-3 or TRBV12-4 and TRBJ1-2; D is ambiguous. The CDR3 contains 15 residues. Trimming pared 6 bases from V and 5 bases from J, leaving 19 bases between. CDR3 nucleotides: TGTGCCAGCAGCCATTCACCGGGCGTAGTGTATGGCTACACCTTC. The encoded protein is CASSHSPGVVYGYTF.

This clonotype was observed a handful of times. This may come from a read error, since a much larger clone is one base off. V is TRBV9 and J is TRBJ2-5, with D possibly matching TRBD1 (7 bases). V dropped 0 bases and J dropped 9 bases, with 18 bases sitting between them. This CDR3 has 15 residues. Germline V gene lookup returns CDR1 SGDLS and CDR2 YYNGEE. CDR3 DNA sequence: TGTGCCAGCAGCGTAGTAGAGGGGGCAGGGGAGGCCCAGTACTTC. Protein product: CASSVVEGAGEAQYF. Based on the CDR3 plus reference TRBV9 and TRBJ2-5, the full variable domain is DSGVTQTPKHLITATGQRVTLRCSPRSGDLSVYWYQQSLDQGLQFLIQYYNGEERAKGNILERFSAQQFPDLHSELNLSSLELGDSALYFCASSVVEGAGEAQYFGPGTRLLVL.

This clonotype came up many times. The chain links TRBV7-3 to TRBJ1-6; maybe TRBD1 (5 bases). This CDR3 contains 14 residues. Looked up from germline, CDR1 is SGHTA and CDR2 is FQGTGA. The V end lost 1 base, the J end lost 13 bases, and 14 bases lay between the germline ends. This chain's CDR3 is CASSLSPGMSPLHF. In nucleotides, the CDR3 is TGTGCCAGCAGCTTAAGCCCAGGGATGTCCCCCCTCCACTTT.

With respect to this clonotype: A much larger clone is a single base away; this may be a read error. The rearrangement uses TRBV7-8 and TRBJ1-2; 7 nucleotides align to TRBD1. J lost 13 bases, V lost 3 bases, and 8 bases had no gene match. Germline values: CDR1 SGHVS, CDR2 FQNEAQ. CDR3 length equals 12 residues. The CDR3 nucleotides read TGTGCCAGCAGCTTTGCCCCAACAGGGGCCACCTTC. Translation: CASSFAPTGATF.

V usage is TRBV19 and J usage is TRBJ2-3; maybe TRBD1 (5 bases). This CDR3 contains 14 residues. The V and J ends lost 6 bases and 2 bases respectively, with 12 bases between them. CDR1 and CDR2 (germline): LNHDA, SQIVND (reference sequence). The CDR3 loop is CASRIDRLTDTQYF. The CDR3 DNA is TGTGCCAGTAGGATCGACAGACTCACAGATACGCAGTATTTT.

This clonotype has a count of ten or more. The chain links TRBV20-1 to TRBJ2-5, with 13 bases aligning to TRBD2. Trimming cost V 2 bases and J 5 bases; bases outside gene matches: 5. The CDR3 extends over 15 amino acids. Germline V CDR1 and CDR2: DFQATT, SNEGSKA (reference sequence). CDR3: CSARTPTSGGETQYF. As DNA, the CDR3 is TGCAGTGCTAGAACACCGACTAGCGGGGGGGAGACCCAGTACTTC.

This clonotype has a handful of counts. This chain uses TRBV12-3 or TRBV12-4 with TRBJ1-1; D gene unclear. The V end lost 3 bases, the J end lost 6 bases, and 11 bases lay between the germline ends. The CDR3 has 13 residues. The CDR3 reads CASSFHEGAEAFF. The CDR3 nucleotides read TGTGCCAGCAGTTTTCATGAGGGAGCTGAAGCTTTCTTT.